This is a list of T cell receptor beta chains from one sample in a study of blood T cell repertoires in COVID-19. Generated by immunoSEQ multiplex PCR, the TCRdb table keeps only in-frame clones and is missing some. The table includes 150,000 or so clones, roughly 90% detected once. Sequenced input: PBMCs or T cells enriched from blood (not recorded which). These receptors were collected from a woman aged 25 to 45 with acute COVID-19. Both conserved end residues are part of each CDR3. Each record gives: V gene, D gene, J gene, clone size, CDR3 protein, CDR3 DNA. D genes are given only for firm matches. Clone sizes are given selectively: once, few, many, or a class where the clone is expanded.

V: TRBV9; D: -; J: TRBJ2-1; size: -; CDR3: CASSVGQNNEQFF; DNA: TGTGCCAGCAGCGTAGGTCAGAACAATGAGCAGTTCTTC
V: TRBV7-9; D: -; J: TRBJ1-2; size: -; CDR3: CASSPQGGSYGYTF; DNA: TGTGCCAGCAGCCCCCAGGGCGGGAGCTATGGCTACACCTTC
V: TRBV4-1; D: -; J: TRBJ2-1; size: few; CDR3: CASSQDQAGTLSSYNEQFF; DNA: TGCGCCAGCAGCCAAGATCAAGCGGGTACGCTCAGCTCCTACAATGAGCAGTTCTTC
V: TRBV27; D: TRBD2; J: TRBJ2-3; size: -; CDR3: CASSVAGGALTYTQYF; DNA: TGTGCCAGCAGTGTAGCGGGAGGGGCCCTCACATATACGCAGTATTTT
V: TRBV5-1; D: TRBD2; J: TRBJ2-5; size: -; CDR3: CASSLTISGGETQYF; DNA: TGCGCCAGCAGCTTGACGATTAGCGGGGGGGAGACCCAGTACTTC
V: TRBV3-1/TRBV3-2; D: TRBD1; J: TRBJ2-1; size: -; CDR3: CASSQVDRARASNEQFF; DNA: TGTGCCAGCAGCCAGGTGGACAGGGCCAGGGCAAGCAATGAGCAGTTCTTC
V: TRBV7-3; D: -; J: TRBJ2-1; size: -; CDR3: CASSLTGSSYNEQFF; DNA: TGTGCCAGCAGCTTAACGGGGAGCTCCTACAATGAGCAGTTCTTC
V: TRBV4-3; D: -; J: TRBJ1-6; size: -; CDR3: CASSQTGTPSPLHF; DNA: TGCGCCAGCAGCCAAACCGGGACACCTTCACCCCTCCACTTT
V: TRBV29-1; D: TRBD1; J: TRBJ2-1; size: once; CDR3: CSVGKGQGYNEQFF; DNA: TGCAGCGTTGGAAAGGGACAGGGCTACAATGAGCAGTTCTTC
V: TRBV4-3; D: -; J: TRBJ2-1; size: -; CDR3: CASSQENEQFF; DNA: TGCGCCAGCAGCCAGGAGAATGAGCAGTTCTTC
V: TRBV30; D: -; J: TRBJ2-5; size: few; CDR3: CAWSPRETQYF; DNA: TGTGCCTGGAGTCCCAGAGAGACCCAGTACTTC
V: TRBV27; D: TRBD1; J: TRBJ2-7; size: -; CDR3: CASSRQGNHEQYF; DNA: TGTGCCAGCAGTCGACAGGGGAACCACGAGCAGTACTTC
V: TRBV12-3/TRBV12-4; D: -; J: TRBJ1-1; size: -; CDR3: CASSLVFRGEAFF; DNA: TGTGCCAGCAGTTTAGTTTTCAGGGGAGAAGCTTTCTTT
V: TRBV13; D: -; J: TRBJ2-1; size: -; CDR3: CASSLGIRGWLNEQFF; DNA: TGTGCCAGCAGCTTAGGCATCAGAGGGTGGTTGAATGAGCAGTTCTTC
V: TRBV7-8; D: -; J: TRBJ1-2; size: -; CDR3: CASSLASGSYGYTF; DNA: TGTGCCAGCAGCTTAGCGAGTGGTAGCTATGGCTACACCTTC
V: TRBV24-1; D: TRBD1; J: TRBJ2-1; size: -; CDR3: CATSDYTGVRGNEQFF; DNA: TGTGCCACCAGTGATTATACAGGGGTAAGAGGCAATGAGCAGTTCTTC
V: TRBV5-6; D: -; J: TRBJ2-7; size: -; CDR3: CASSFLADPSYEQYF; DNA: TGTGCCAGCAGCTTCTTAGCGGACCCCTCCTACGAGCAGTACTTC
V: TRBV6-2/TRBV6-3; D: -; J: TRBJ2-3; size: -; CDR3: CASSSGDTQYF; DNA: TGTGCCAGCAGTTCGGGAGATACGCAGTATTTT
V: TRBV5-5; D: -; J: TRBJ2-1; size: -; CDR3: CASSLRTAASSYNEQFF; DNA: TGTGCCAGCAGCCTACGGACAGCAGCTAGCTCCTACAATGAGCAGTTCTTC
V: TRBV7-8; D: -; J: TRBJ1-3; size: -; CDR3: CASSLFSRSGYSGNTIYF; DNA: TGTGCCAGCAGCTTATTCTCCCGTTCAGGATACTCTGGAAACACCATATATTTT
V: TRBV25-1; D: -; J: TRBJ1-5; size: -; CDR3: CASSPGVVDNQPQHF; DNA: TGTGCCAGCAGCCCGGGGGTGGTTGACAATCAGCCCCAGCATTTT
V: TRBV2; D: TRBD1; J: TRBJ1-6; size: -; CDR3: CASRRWDSSDSPLHF; DNA: TGTGCCAGCAGACGATGGGACAGTAGTGATTCACCCCTCCACTTT
V: TRBV18; D: TRBD1; J: TRBJ1-5; size: -; CDR3: CASSHRQGLEPQHF; DNA: TGTGCCAGCTCACACCGACAGGGCCTTGAGCCCCAGCATTTT
V: TRBV24-1; D: TRBD2; J: TRBJ2-1; size: once; CDR3: CATSDWVAGNEQFF; DNA: TGTGCCACCAGTGATTGGGTAGCGGGGAATGAGCAGTTCTTC
V: TRBV28; D: -; J: TRBJ1-2; size: -; CDR3: CASRVQGTEGYTF; DNA: TGTGCCAGCAGAGTACAGGGTACGGAGGGCTACACCTTC
V: TRBV10-3; D: -; J: TRBJ1-2; size: -; CDR3: CAISEGQLYGYTF; DNA: TGTGCCATCAGTGAGGGGCAGCTCTATGGCTACACCTTC
V: TRBV5-5; D: -; J: TRBJ2-1; size: -; CDR3: CASSWGGTYNEQFF; DNA: TGTGCCAGCAGCTGGGGGGGCACCTACAATGAGCAGTTCTTC
V: TRBV5-8; D: -; J: TRBJ2-5; size: -; CDR3: CASSWYRAAQYF; DNA: TGTGCCAGCAGCTGGTACAGGGCGGCCCAGTACTTC
V: TRBV28; D: -; J: TRBJ1-2; size: -; CDR3: CASTGAPRGYTF; DNA: TGTGCCAGCACAGGGGCTCCACGGGGCTACACCTTC
V: TRBV24-1; D: -; J: TRBJ2-1; size: -; CDR3: CAASCGEQFF; DNA: TGTGCCGCTTCTTGCGGTGAGCAGTTCTTC
V: TRBV5-1; D: -; J: TRBJ1-2; size: -; CDR3: CASSVTGTGVYGYTF; DNA: TGCGCCAGCAGCGTTACCGGGACGGGGGTCTATGGCTACACCTTC
V: TRBV28; D: TRBD1; J: TRBJ1-6; size: -; CDR3: CASTQTGYGSPLHF; DNA: TGTGCCAGCACCCAGACAGGGTACGGTTCACCCCTCCACTTT
V: TRBV28; D: -; J: TRBJ1-2; size: once; CDR3: CASRVYNYGYTF; DNA: TGTGCCAGCAGGGTCTATAACTATGGCTACACCTTC
V: TRBV18; D: -; J: TRBJ2-1; size: few; CDR3: CASSPPGPSYNEQFF; DNA: TGTGCCAGCTCACCACCGGGGCCTTCCTACAATGAGCAGTTCTTC
V: TRBV24-1; D: -; J: TRBJ2-1; size: -; CDR3: CATSDLGLSSYNEQFF; DNA: TGTGCCACCAGTGATTTAGGACTCAGCTCCTACAATGAGCAGTTCTTC
V: TRBV13; D: -; J: TRBJ2-2; size: -; CDR3: CASSPRRDYTGELFF; DNA: TGTGCCAGCAGCCCTAGGCGGGACTACACCGGGGAGCTGTTTTTT
V: TRBV30; D: -; J: TRBJ2-4; size: -; CDR3: CAWSGVKTSKNIQYF; DNA: TGTGCCTGGAGTGGGGTAAAGACTAGCAAAAACATTCAGTACTTC
V: TRBV23-1; D: TRBD1; J: TRBJ2-7; size: -; CDR3: CASSQLDRGVYEQYF; DNA: TGCGCCAGCAGTCAGTTGGACAGGGGAGTCTACGAGCAGTACTTC
V: TRBV6-2/TRBV6-3; D: -; J: TRBJ1-4; size: -; CDR3: CASSLPGRGEKLFF; DNA: TGTGCCAGCAGCCTCCCGGGTCGCGGTGAAAAACTGTTTTTT
V: TRBV5-4; D: TRBD2; J: TRBJ2-1; size: -; CDR3: CASSSRLAGSYNEQFF; DNA: TGTGCCAGCAGCTCCAGACTAGCAGGCTCCTACAATGAGCAGTTCTTC
V: TRBV28; D: TRBD1; J: TRBJ1-5; size: few; CDR3: CAIDRAINQPQHF; DNA: TGTGCCATCGACAGGGCGATCAATCAGCCCCAGCATTTT
V: TRBV6-5; D: -; J: TRBJ1-2; size: -; CDR3: CASSYSEGRGYTF; DNA: TGTGCCAGCAGTTACTCCGAGGGCCGGGGCTACACCTTC
V: TRBV28; D: -; J: TRBJ1-4; size: -; CDR3: CASSPRGGVLFF; DNA: TGTGCCAGCAGCCCTAGAGGCGGTGTACTGTTTTTT
V: TRBV6-1; D: TRBD2; J: TRBJ2-1; size: once; CDR3: CASSEEASGHNEQFF; DNA: TGTGCCAGCAGTGAAGAGGCTAGCGGCCACAATGAGCAGTTCTTC
V: TRBV5-4; D: TRBD1; J: TRBJ2-7; size: -; CDR3: CASSFSGGPYEQYF; DNA: TGTGCCAGCAGCTTCTCAGGGGGCCCTTACGAGCAGTACTTC
V: TRBV6-5; D: TRBD1; J: TRBJ2-1; size: -; CDR3: CASSKTGGNEQFF; DNA: TGTGCCAGCAGTAAAACAGGGGGCAATGAGCAGTTCTTC
V: TRBV5-4; D: TRBD2; J: TRBJ2-5; size: -; CDR3: CASSLGSSGGSGETQYF; DNA: TGTGCCAGCAGCTTGGGGTCTAGCGGGGGCTCGGGAGAGACCCAGTACTTC
V: TRBV5-4; D: -; J: TRBJ2-1; size: -; CDR3: CASSLGDSVNEQFF; DNA: TGTGCCAGCAGCCTGGGGGACTCGGTTAATGAGCAGTTCTTC
V: TRBV5-1; D: TRBD2; J: TRBJ2-5; size: -; CDR3: CASSFLAGAETQYF; DNA: TGCGCCAGCAGCTTTTTAGCGGGAGCAGAGACCCAGTACTTC
V: TRBV27; D: -; J: TRBJ2-2; size: few; CDR3: CASSLSLLTGELFF; DNA: TGTGCCAGCAGTTTATCGTTATTGACCGGGGAGCTGTTTTTT
V: TRBV28; D: -; J: TRBJ2-7; size: once; CDR3: CASSLAGVAYEQYF; DNA: TGTGCCAGCAGTTTAGCAGGGGTGGCCTACGAGCAGTACTTC
V: TRBV9; D: -; J: TRBJ2-7; size: once; CDR3: CASSVAGLNYEQYF; DNA: TGTGCCAGCAGCGTAGCTGGACTTAACTACGAGCAGTACTTC
V: TRBV27; D: -; J: TRBJ1-2; size: -; CDR3: CASGVQGLLHGYTF; DNA: TGTGCCAGCGGCGTACAGGGCCTACTCCATGGCTACACCTTC
V: TRBV3-1/TRBV3-2; D: -; J: TRBJ1-1; size: -; CDR3: CASSQGRTEAFF; DNA: TGTGCCAGCAGCCAAGGGAGGACTGAAGCTTTCTTT
V: TRBV25-1; D: TRBD1; J: TRBJ2-7; size: few; CDR3: CASSEQGVVTYEQYF; DNA: TGTGCCAGCAGTGAGCAGGGGGTAGTAACCTACGAGCAGTACTTC